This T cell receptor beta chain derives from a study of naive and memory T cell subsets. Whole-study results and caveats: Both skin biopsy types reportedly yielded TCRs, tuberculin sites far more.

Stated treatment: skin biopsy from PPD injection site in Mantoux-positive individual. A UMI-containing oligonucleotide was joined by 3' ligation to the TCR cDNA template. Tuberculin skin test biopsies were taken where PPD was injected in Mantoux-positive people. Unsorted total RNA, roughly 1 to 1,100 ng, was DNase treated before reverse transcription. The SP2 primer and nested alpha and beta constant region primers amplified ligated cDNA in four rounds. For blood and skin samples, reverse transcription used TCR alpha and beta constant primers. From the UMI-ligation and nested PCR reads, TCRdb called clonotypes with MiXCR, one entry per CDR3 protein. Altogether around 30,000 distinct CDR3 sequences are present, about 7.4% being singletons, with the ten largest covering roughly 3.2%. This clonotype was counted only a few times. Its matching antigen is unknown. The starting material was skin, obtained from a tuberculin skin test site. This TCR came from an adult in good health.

CDR3 in amino acids: CASSPTGGSYEQYF. The CDR3 coding sequence is TGTGCCAGTAGCCCGACAGGGGGCTCCTACGAGCAGTACTTC. The rearrangement links TRBV19 to TRBJ2-7, with 9 bases identical to TRBD1. The CDR3 contains 14 residues. In germline, CDR1 is LNHDA, CDR2 SQIVND (reference sequence). V gave up 6 bases and J gave up 0 bases; unmatched junction bases: 3.